This is a list of T cell receptor beta chains from one sample in a study of CD8 T cells in Susac syndrome. MiXCR, run by TCRdb on the immunoSEQ multiplex PCR reads, gives a single entry per CDR3 protein. The profile covers approximately 210,000 distinct CDR3 sequences, with 94% appearing a single time and around 0.15% taken by the ten largest. The sequenced sample consisted of CD4+ T cells from PBMCs. The origin of the receptors is a human donor with Susac syndrome. CDR3s include the opening cysteine and the closing phenylalanine or tryptophan. A D gene is named only where the DNA matches it firmly. Part of the rows lack a size; the others show once, few, many or a class for expanded clones.

V: TRBV6-2/TRBV6-3
D: NA
J: TRBJ1-1
size: NA
CDR3: CASSYGGIEAFF
DNA: TGTGCCAGCAGTTACGGGGGTATTGAAGCTTTCTTT

V: TRBV30
D: TRBD1
J: TRBJ1-5
size: NA
CDR3: CAWSGTGVSQPQHF
DNA: TGTGCCTGGAGTGGGACAGGGGTGAGTCAGCCCCAGCATTTT

V: TRBV7-8
D: NA
J: TRBJ2-1
size: NA
CDR3: CASSPRASNEQFF
DNA: TGTGCCAGCAGCCCCCGCGCCAGCAATGAGCAGTTCTTC

V: TRBV9
D: NA
J: TRBJ2-2
size: NA
CDR3: CASSVPPGDTGELFF
DNA: TGTGCCAGCAGCGTCCCCCCAGGAGATACCGGGGAGCTGTTTTTT

V: TRBV12-3/TRBV12-4
D: NA
J: TRBJ1-1
size: NA
CDR3: CASSLTIKAAFF
DNA: TGTGCCAGCAGTCTCACAATCAAGGCCGCTTTCTTT

V: TRBV9
D: NA
J: TRBJ2-7
size: NA
CDR3: CASSVGITGRDYEQYF
DNA: TGTGCCAGCAGCGTAGGTATAACGGGCAGGGATTACGAGCAGTACTTC

V: TRBV3-1
D: TRBD2
J: TRBJ2-1
size: NA
CDR3: CASSQSGTSGGVYNEQFF
DNA: TGTGCCAGCAGCCAGAGCGGGACTAGCGGGGGTGTCTACAATGAGCAGTTCTTC

V: TRBV6-1
D: TRBD1
J: TRBJ1-1
size: NA
CDR3: CASTLRTGGTEAFF
DNA: TGTGCCAGCACCCTCCGGACAGGGGGCACTGAAGCTTTCTTT

V: TRBV28
D: TRBD1
J: TRBJ1-2
size: NA
CDR3: CASSLELPGQVGGYTF
DNA: TGTGCCAGCAGTCTAGAACTTCCGGGACAGGTCGGTGGCTACACCTTC

V: TRBV6-1
D: NA
J: TRBJ2-1
size: NA
CDR3: CASNTGTRGLGNEQFF
DNA: TGTGCCAGCAACACCGGGACCAGGGGTTTGGGGAATGAGCAGTTCTTC

V: TRBV20-1
D: NA
J: TRBJ2-3
size: once
CDR3: CSARAGAVPDTQYF
DNA: TGCAGTGCTAGAGCAGGGGCCGTCCCAGATACGCAGTATTTT

V: TRBV6-4
D: NA
J: TRBJ1-3
size: NA
CDR3: CASSDQKIRSAESGNTIYF
DNA: TGTGCCAGCAGTGACCAGAAAATTAGGAGCGCAGAATCTGGAAACACCATATATTTT

V: TRBV7-3
D: NA
J: TRBJ2-2
size: NA
CDR3: CASSPAGADTGELFF
DNA: TGTGCCAGCAGCCCGGCCGGGGCGGACACCGGGGAGCTGTTTTTT

V: TRBV30
D: NA
J: TRBJ1-1
size: NA
CDR3: CAWAPSGRNTEAFF
DNA: TGTGCCTGGGCCCCCTCTGGGAGGAACACTGAAGCTTTCTTT

V: TRBV3-1
D: NA
J: TRBJ2-3
size: NA
CDR3: CASSQVSSGGADTQYF
DNA: TGTGCCAGCAGCCAAGTGAGTTCGGGGGGCGCAGATACGCAGTATTTT

V: TRBV20-1
D: NA
J: TRBJ1-5
size: NA
CDR3: CSAREGNSVNQPQHF
DNA: TGCAGTGCTAGAGAAGGAAACTCCGTAAATCAGCCCCAGCATTTT

V: TRBV27
D: NA
J: TRBJ2-7
size: NA
CDR3: CASSPDRIQTYEQYF
DNA: TGTGCCAGCAGTCCCGACAGGATCCAGACCTACGAGCAGTACTTC

V: TRBV10-2
D: NA
J: TRBJ2-7
size: NA
CDR3: CASRDEGLGGREQYF
DNA: TGCGCCAGCAGGGACGAAGGGTTGGGGGGTAGAGAGCAGTACTTC

V: TRBV28
D: NA
J: TRBJ2-7
size: NA
CDR3: CATFGQAIYEQYF
DNA: TGTGCCACCTTCGGGCAGGCAATCTACGAGCAGTACTTC

V: TRBV5-1
D: TRBD1
J: TRBJ2-7
size: NA
CDR3: CASSIGTAGYEQYF
DNA: TGCGCCAGCAGCATCGGGACAGCCGGCTACGAGCAGTACTTC

V: TRBV18
D: NA
J: TRBJ1-1
size: NA
CDR3: CASSSATNTEAFF
DNA: TGTGCCAGCTCTTCGGCCACGAACACTGAAGCTTTCTTT

V: TRBV5-4
D: NA
J: TRBJ2-7
size: NA
CDR3: CASSLVSGSYEQYF
DNA: TGTGCCAGCAGCTTGGTCTCCGGCTCCTACGAGCAGTACTTC

V: TRBV2
D: TRBD1
J: TRBJ1-2
size: NA
CDR3: CASRQTGGNYGYTF
DNA: TGTGCCAGCAGACAGACAGGGGGCAACTATGGCTACACCTTC

V: TRBV30
D: NA
J: TRBJ1-2
size: NA
CDR3: CAWADNQGRYYGYTF
DNA: TGTGCCTGGGCCGACAATCAGGGGAGGTACTATGGCTACACCTTC